Detailed here is one T cell receptor beta chain. Only in-frame clones appear in the TCRdb table, and some are missing; sequencing was by immunoSEQ multiplex PCR. The sample lists about 210,000 clones, over 80% occurring once. This sample is part of a study of blood T cell repertoires in COVID-19. The source material was PBMCs or T cells enriched from blood (not recorded which). The TCR sequence derives from a young man who had recovered from COVID-19.

Here the CDR3 DNA reads TGTGCCATCAGCCGACTAGCGGGAGGGCCAGGCGAGCAGTACTTC. The encoded protein is CAISRLAGGPGEQYF. The V call is TRBV10-3, the J call TRBJ2-7, with 14 bases fitting TRBD2. CDR1 is ENHRY and CDR2 is SYGVKD in the germline V gene. V lost 6 bases and J lost 6; bases outside the gene matches: 7. The CDR3 loop spans 15 amino acids.